The present T cell receptor (beta chain) was sequenced within a study of CD8 T cells in ankylosing spondylitis. The authors made TCR beta libraries by quantitative 5'-RACE with molecular barcodes. TCRdb ran MiXCR on the 5' RACE reads and lists one entry per CDR3 protein. Found here are 500,000 or so distinct CDR3 sequences, approximately 5.3% of them singletons; the top ten hold around 3.5%. Regarding the study as a whole: Among TCR beta sequences, a motif of roughly 8 highly homologous variants appeared characteristic of ankylosing spondylitis blood. Disease-linked clones were found to be CD8+ and relatively rare in peripheral blood.

In its sample, this clonotype was seen a few times. The antigen is undetermined. The germline V gene has CDR1 MGHDK and CDR2 SYGVNS. Losses at the gene ends were 6 bases for V and 4 bases for J; bases not matched to a gene: 8. This CDR3 contains 14 residues. The sequenced material came from blood, either unsorted or a sorted T cell fraction (not recorded which). The genes are TRBV25-1 and TRBJ2-5; 7 nucleotides align to TRBD2. The clonotype comes from a male donor with ankylosing spondylitis. CDR3 sequence: CASSEGGRGETQYF. CDR3 in DNA: TGTGCCAGCAGCGAAGGAGGGAGGGGAGAGACCCAGTACTTC.